This TCR beta chain was recorded in a study of cytomegalovirus exposure and HLA in healthy donors. Study results and limitations: As confirmed in vitro, three CMV-associated chains were specific for CMV antigens. Reported results showed that the classifier diagnosed cytomegalovirus status with high specificity and sensitivity.

The PCR was carried out with 60 Vbeta primers and 13 Jbeta primers. Assay: immunoSEQ multiplex PCR; the TCRdb copy retains only in-frame clones and omits some. Here the sample spans approximately 170,000 clones, roughly 85% being singletons. This clone was found once. Its specificity is not known. Donors showed nominal health when sampled, although they likely had unrecorded immune exposures. Sequenced input: PBMCs. The receptor's source is a boy younger than 10 in good health and CMV-seronegative.

CDR3 in DNA: TGTGCCAGCAGTTTTTACAGAAACTCCTACAATGAGCAGTTCTTC. This gives the protein CASSFYRNSYNEQFF. The rearrangement links TRBV28 to TRBJ2-1, with no clear D. The CDR3 consists of 15 residues. Trimming pared 3 bases from V and 0 bases from J, leaving 9 bases between. Germline loops: CDR1 MDHEN, CDR2 SYDVKM.